This T cell receptor beta chain was obtained from a study of T cell responses to AZD1222 COVID-19 vaccine. The ends were cut back, 0 bases at V and 11 bases at J, with 13 bases in the middle. There are 13 residues in the CDR3. Germline loops: CDR1 MGHRA, CDR2 YSYEKL. Points from the study as a whole: Reportedly, close to half of spike-specific TCRs are directed against unmutated variant regions. White British ancestry dominated among donors, who included more females, and clonal diversity was possibly underestimated. The study found vaccine-associated CD4 TCRs spanning spike, dominant at 160-218 and 743-854.

For this clone: Its specificity is not known.

Produced via immunoSEQ multiplex PCR; TCRdb's table is partial and in-frame only. The sample lists under 200,000 clones, less than 95% seen once, with 0.64% in the top ten. Sequences were derived from peripheral blood, sampled on day 0 of AZD1222 vaccination. The receptor was derived from an adult in good health. The chain uses TRBV4-1 and TRBJ1-1; no reliable D call. Written as DNA, the CDR3 is TGCGCCAGCAGCCAAGATCCTAAGGGTTGGGCTTTCTTT. This codes for CASSQDPKGWAFF.